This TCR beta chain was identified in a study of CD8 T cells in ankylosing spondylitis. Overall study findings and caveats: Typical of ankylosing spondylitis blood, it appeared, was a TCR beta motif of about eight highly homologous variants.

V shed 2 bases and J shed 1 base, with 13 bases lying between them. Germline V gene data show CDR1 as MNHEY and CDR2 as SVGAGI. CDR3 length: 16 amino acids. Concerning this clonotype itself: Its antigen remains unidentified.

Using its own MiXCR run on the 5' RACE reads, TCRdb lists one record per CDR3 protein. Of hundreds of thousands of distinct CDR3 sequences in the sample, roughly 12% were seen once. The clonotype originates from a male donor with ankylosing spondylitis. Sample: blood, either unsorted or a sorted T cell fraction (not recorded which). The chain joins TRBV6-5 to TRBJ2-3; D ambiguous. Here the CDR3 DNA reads TGTGCCAGCAGTTACCATAGCCCCGGTGGCACAGATACGCAGTATTTT. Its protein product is CASSYHSPGGTDTQYF.